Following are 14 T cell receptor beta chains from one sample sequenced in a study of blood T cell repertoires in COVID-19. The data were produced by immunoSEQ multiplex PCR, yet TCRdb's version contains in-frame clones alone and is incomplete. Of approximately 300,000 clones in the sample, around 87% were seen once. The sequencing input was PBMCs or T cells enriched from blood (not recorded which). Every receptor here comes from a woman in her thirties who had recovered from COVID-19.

CDR3 nucleotides: TGTGCCAGCTCACCCAGGACAGGGTCTAGGTCACCCCTCCACTTT. Its translation is CASSPRTGSRSPLHF. V usage is TRBV18 and J usage is TRBJ1-6; TRBD1 matches at 8 bases. Germline V CDR1 and CDR2: KGHSH, LQKENI. J gave up 10 bases and V 3 bases, and 8 bases lay outside the gene matches. CDR3 size: 15 residues. Using reference TRBV18 and TRBJ1-6 for the parts outside the CDR3, the full variable domain is NAGVMQNPRHLVRRRGQEARLRCSPMKGHSHVYWYRQLPEEGLKFMVYLQKENIIDESGMPKERFSAEFPKEGPSILRIQQVVRGDSAAYFCASSPRTGSRSPLHFGNGTRLTVT.

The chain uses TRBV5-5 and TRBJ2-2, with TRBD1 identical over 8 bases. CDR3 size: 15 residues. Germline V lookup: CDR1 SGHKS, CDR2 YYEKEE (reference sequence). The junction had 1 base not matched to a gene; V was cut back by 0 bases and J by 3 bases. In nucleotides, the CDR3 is TGTGCCAGCAGCTTGGGCAGGGGGCACACCGGGGAGCTGTTTTTT. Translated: CASSLGRGHTGELFF. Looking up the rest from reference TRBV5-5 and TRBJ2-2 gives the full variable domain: DAGVTQSPTHLIKTRGQQVTLRCSPISGHKSVSWYQQVLGQGPQFIFQYYEKEERGRGNFPDRFSARQFPNYSSELNVNALLLGDSALYLCASSLGRGHTGELFFGEGSRLTVL.

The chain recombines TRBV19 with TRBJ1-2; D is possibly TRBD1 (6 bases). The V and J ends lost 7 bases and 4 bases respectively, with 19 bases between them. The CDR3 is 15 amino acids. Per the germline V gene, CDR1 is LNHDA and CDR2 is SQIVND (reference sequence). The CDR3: CASIPTPQGVYGYTF. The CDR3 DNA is TGTGCCAGTATCCCGACCCCACAGGGAGTCTATGGCTACACCTTC.

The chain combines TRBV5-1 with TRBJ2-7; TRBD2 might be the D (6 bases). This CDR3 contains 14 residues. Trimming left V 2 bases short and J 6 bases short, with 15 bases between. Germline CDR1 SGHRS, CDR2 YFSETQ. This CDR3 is CASSLGGTRGEQYF. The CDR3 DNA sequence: TGCGCCAGCAGCTTAGGAGGGACCCGTGGCGAGCAGTACTTC.

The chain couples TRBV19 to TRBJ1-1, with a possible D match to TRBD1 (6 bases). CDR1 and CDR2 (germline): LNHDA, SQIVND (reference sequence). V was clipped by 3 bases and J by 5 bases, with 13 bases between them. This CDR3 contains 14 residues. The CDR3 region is CASSIGQGLTEAFF. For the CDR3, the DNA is TGTGCCAGTAGTATCGGCCAGGGGTTGACTGAAGCTTTCTTT. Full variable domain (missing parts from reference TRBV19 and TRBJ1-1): DGGITQSPKYLFRKEGQNVTLSCEQNLNHDAMYWYRQDPGQGLRLIYYSQIVNDFQKGDIAEGYSVSREKKESFPLTVTSAQKNPTAFYLCASSIGQGLTEAFFGQGTRLTVV.

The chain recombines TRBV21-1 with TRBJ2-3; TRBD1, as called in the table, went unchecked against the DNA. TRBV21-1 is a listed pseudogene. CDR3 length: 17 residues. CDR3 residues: CASSPSGTGPPTDTQYF. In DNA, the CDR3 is TGTGCCAGCAGCCCCTCTGGTACAGGGCCCCCCACAGATACGCAGTATTTT.

CDR3 residues: CAGGGRPQHF. For the CDR3, the DNA is TGTGCCGGCGGGGGTAGGCCCCAGCATTTT. The rearrangement links TRBV12-3 or TRBV12-4 to TRBJ1-5, with a tentative D call TRBD1 (5 bases). The V gene lost 11 bases and the J gene lost 9 bases, with 11 bases spanning the gap. The CDR3 runs to 10 residues.

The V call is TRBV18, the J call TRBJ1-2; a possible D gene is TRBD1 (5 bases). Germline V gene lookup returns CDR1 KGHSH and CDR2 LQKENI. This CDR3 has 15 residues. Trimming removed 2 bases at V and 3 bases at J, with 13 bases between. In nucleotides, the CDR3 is TGTGCCAGCTCACCAAGGAGCAGGGCTGACTATGGCTACACCTTC. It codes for CASSPRSRADYGYTF.

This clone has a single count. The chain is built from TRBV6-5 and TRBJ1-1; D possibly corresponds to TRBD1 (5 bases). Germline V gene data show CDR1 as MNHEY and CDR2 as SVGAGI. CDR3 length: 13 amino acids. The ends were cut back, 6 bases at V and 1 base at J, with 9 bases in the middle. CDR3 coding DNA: TGTGCCAGCAGGGGGAGGGGGAACACTGAAGCTTTCTTT. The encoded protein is CASRGRGNTEAFF.

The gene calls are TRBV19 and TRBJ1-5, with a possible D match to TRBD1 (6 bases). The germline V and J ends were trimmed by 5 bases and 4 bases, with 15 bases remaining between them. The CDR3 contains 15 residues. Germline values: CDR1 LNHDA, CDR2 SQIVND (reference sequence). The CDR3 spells CASSSFTGMNQPQHF. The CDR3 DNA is TGTGCCAGTAGTTCCTTTACAGGGATGAATCAGCCCCAGCATTTT.

CDR3 loop: CASSLLGLPTDTQYF. For the CDR3, the DNA is TGTGCCAGCAGCTTATTGGGCCTTCCGACAGATACGCAGTATTTT. The J gene is TRBJ2-3, the V gene TRBV11-2; D unclear. The CDR3 runs to 15 residues. The V end was cut by 2 bases, the J end by 3 bases, with 12 bases between. Germline CDR1 is SGHAT and CDR2 is FQNNGV. The full variable domain, in which reference TRBV11-2 and TRBJ2-3 provide the parts outside the CDR3, is EAGVAQSPRYKIIEKRQSVAFWCNPISGHATLYWYQQILGQGPKLLIQFQNNGVVDDSQLPKDRFSAERLKGVDSTLKIQPAKLEDSAVYLCASSLLGLPTDTQYFGPGTRLTVL.

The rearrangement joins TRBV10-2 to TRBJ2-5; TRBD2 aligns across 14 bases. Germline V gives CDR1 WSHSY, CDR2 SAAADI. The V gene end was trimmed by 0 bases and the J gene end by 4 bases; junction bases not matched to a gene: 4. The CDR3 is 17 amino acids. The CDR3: CASSESLTSGGGETQYF. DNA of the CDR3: TGCGCCAGCAGTGAGTCGTTGACTAGCGGGGGGGGAGAGACCCAGTACTTC.

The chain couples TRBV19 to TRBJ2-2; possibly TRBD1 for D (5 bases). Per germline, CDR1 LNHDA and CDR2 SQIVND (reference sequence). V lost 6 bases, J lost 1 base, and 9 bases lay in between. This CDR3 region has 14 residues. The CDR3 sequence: CASRLQGNTGELFF. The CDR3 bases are TGTGCCAGTAGACTCCAGGGGAACACCGGGGAGCTGTTTTTT.

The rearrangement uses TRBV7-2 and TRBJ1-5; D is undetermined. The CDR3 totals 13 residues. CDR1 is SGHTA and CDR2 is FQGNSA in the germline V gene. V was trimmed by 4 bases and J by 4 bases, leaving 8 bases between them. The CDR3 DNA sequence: TGTGCCAGCAGCTCGGCGGGGAATCAGCCCCAGCATTTT. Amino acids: CASSSAGNQPQHF.